This section outlines one T cell receptor beta chain sequence together with its context. The source of the sample is a study of blood T cell repertoires in COVID-19. About the study: From T cells, B-cell-depleted T cells, or PBMCs came the material, which was cDNA or gDNA.

V gave up 6 bases and J gave up 6 bases; unmatched junction bases: 14. Germline V gene lookup returns CDR1 MNHEY and CDR2 SVGEGT. The CDR3 is made up of 16 amino acids. It was during active infection that Seattle patients were enrolled and then longitudinally followed. Sequenced by immunoSEQ multiplex PCR; TCRdb stores in-frame clones only, minus some. The sample lists a few hundred thousand clones, around 81% occurring once. The receptor's source is a person aged 70 to 79 with COVID-19, enrolled during active disease. The chain couples TRBV6-2 or TRBV6-3 to TRBJ2-1; the match to TRBD1 covers 7 bases. The sequenced sample consisted of peripheral blood. CDR3 nucleotide sequence: TGTGCCAGCAGCCCTTCGACAGGGAACATCCGCAATGAGCAGTTCTTC. Protein: CASSPSTGNIRNEQFF.